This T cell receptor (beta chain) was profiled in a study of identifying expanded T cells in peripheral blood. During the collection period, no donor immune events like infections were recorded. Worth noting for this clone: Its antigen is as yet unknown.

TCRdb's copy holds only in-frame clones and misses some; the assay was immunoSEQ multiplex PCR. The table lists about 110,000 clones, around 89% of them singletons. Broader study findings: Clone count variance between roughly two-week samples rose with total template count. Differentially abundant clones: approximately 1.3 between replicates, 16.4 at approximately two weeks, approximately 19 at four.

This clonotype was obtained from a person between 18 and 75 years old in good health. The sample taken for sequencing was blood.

In DNA form, the CDR3 reads TGTGCCAGCAGCTTAGTTGCCCACAGCCCCTACGAGCAGTACTTC. Translating gives CASSLVAHSPYEQYF. The V call is TRBV11-2, the J call TRBJ2-7; the D is unclear. V gave up 1 base and J gave up 2 bases, with 12 bases separating them. Germline V gene data show CDR1 as SGHAT and CDR2 as FQNNGV. This CDR3 spans 15 amino acids.